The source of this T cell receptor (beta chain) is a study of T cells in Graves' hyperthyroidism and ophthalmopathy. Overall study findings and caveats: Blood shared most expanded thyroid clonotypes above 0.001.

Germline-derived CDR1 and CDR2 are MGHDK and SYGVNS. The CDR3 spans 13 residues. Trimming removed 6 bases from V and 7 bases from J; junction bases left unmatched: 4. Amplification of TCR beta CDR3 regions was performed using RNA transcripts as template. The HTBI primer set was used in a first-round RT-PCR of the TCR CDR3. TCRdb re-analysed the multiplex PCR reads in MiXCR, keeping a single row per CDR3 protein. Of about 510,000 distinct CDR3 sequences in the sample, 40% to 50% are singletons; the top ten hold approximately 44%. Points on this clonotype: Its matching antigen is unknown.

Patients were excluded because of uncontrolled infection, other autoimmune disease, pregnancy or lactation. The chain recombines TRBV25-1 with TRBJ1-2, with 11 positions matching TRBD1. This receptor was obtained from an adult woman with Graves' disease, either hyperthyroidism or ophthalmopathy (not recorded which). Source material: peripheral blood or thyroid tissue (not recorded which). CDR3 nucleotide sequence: TGTGCCAGCAGAGGACAGGGGGCGGCTGGCTACACCTTC. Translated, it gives CASRGQGAAGYTF.